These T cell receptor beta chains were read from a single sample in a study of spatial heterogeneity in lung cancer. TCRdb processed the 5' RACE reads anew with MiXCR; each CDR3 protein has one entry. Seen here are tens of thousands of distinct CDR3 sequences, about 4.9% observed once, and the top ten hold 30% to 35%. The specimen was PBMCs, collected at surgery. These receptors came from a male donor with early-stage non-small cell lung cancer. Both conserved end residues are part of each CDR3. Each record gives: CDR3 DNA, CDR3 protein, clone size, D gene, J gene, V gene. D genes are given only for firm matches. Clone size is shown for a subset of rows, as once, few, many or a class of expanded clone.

CDR3nt: TGTGCCAGCAGCCGGGACAGGGTTAGCACAGATACGCAGTATTTT; CDR3aa: CASSRDRVSTDTQYF; abundance: many; d_gene: TRBD1; j_gene: TRBJ2-3; v_gene: TRBV27
CDR3nt: TGTGCCAGCACCGGAGGGCCGGACAACACTGAAGCTTTCTTT; CDR3aa: CASTGGPDNTEAFF; abundance: large; d_gene: -; j_gene: TRBJ1-1; v_gene: TRBV6-2/TRBV6-3
CDR3nt: TGTGCCACCTTACAGGGAGGGAACACCGGGGAGCTGTTTTTT; CDR3aa: CATLQGGNTGELFF; abundance: many; d_gene: -; j_gene: TRBJ2-2; v_gene: TRBV19
CDR3nt: TGTGCCAGCAGCCTTGACAGGGGGACCTACGAGCAGTACTTC; CDR3aa: CASSLDRGTYEQYF; abundance: -; d_gene: TRBD1; j_gene: TRBJ2-7; v_gene: TRBV7-9
CDR3nt: TGCAGCGTCTTGACAGGGTGGTCTGAGCAGTTCTTC; CDR3aa: CSVLTGWSEQFF; abundance: many; d_gene: TRBD1; j_gene: TRBJ2-1; v_gene: TRBV29-1
CDR3nt: TGTGCCAGCAGTTTAGGTGGCTACTCCTACGAGCAGTACTTC; CDR3aa: CASSLGGYSYEQYF; abundance: many; d_gene: -; j_gene: TRBJ2-7; v_gene: TRBV12-3/TRBV12-4
CDR3nt: TGTGCCAGCAGCCCTCCCCGGACTAGCGATGTTATCGAGCAGTACTTC; CDR3aa: CASSPPRTSDVIEQYF; abundance: -; d_gene: TRBD2; j_gene: TRBJ2-7; v_gene: TRBV11-2
CDR3nt: TGCGCCAGCAGTCAGGGACAGGGGAACACCGGGGAGCTGTTTTTT; CDR3aa: CASSQGQGNTGELFF; abundance: many; d_gene: TRBD1; j_gene: TRBJ2-2; v_gene: TRBV5-1
CDR3nt: TGTGCCAGCAGCTTAGCGGGGCCTAGCACAGATACGCAGTATTTT; CDR3aa: CASSLAGPSTDTQYF; abundance: many; d_gene: -; j_gene: TRBJ2-3; v_gene: TRBV7-9
CDR3nt: TGTGCCAGCAGCTACCCCCGGCAGAACTATGGCTACACCTTC; CDR3aa: CASSYPRQNYGYTF; abundance: many; d_gene: -; j_gene: TRBJ1-2; v_gene: TRBV11-2
CDR3nt: TGCAGTGCTAGAGGTGACCAGGGAGCTAGCACAGATACGCAGTATTTT; CDR3aa: CSARGDQGASTDTQYF; abundance: many; d_gene: -; j_gene: TRBJ2-3; v_gene: TRBV20-1
CDR3nt: TGTGCCAGCAGTGAGGACGTATCCGAAAAACTGTTTTTT; CDR3aa: CASSEDVSEKLFF; abundance: many; d_gene: -; j_gene: TRBJ1-4; v_gene: TRBV2
CDR3nt: TGTGCCAGCAGCTTGCACATCTCGGGGGCCAACGTCCTGACTTTC; CDR3aa: CASSLHISGANVLTF; abundance: medium-sized; d_gene: -; j_gene: TRBJ2-6; v_gene: TRBV5-5